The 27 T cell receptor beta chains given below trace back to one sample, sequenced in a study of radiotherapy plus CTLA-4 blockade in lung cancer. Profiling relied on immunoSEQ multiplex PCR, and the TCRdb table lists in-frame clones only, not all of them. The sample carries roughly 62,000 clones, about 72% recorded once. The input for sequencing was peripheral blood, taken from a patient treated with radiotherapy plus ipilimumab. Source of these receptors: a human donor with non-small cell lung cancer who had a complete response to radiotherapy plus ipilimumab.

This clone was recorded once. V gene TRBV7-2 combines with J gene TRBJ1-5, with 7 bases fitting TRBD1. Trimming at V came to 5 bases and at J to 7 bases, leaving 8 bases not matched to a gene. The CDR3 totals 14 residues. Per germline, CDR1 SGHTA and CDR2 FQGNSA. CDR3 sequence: CASSHRQGGQPQHF. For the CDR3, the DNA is TGTGCCAGCAGCCACCGACAGGGAGGCCAGCCCCAGCATTTT.

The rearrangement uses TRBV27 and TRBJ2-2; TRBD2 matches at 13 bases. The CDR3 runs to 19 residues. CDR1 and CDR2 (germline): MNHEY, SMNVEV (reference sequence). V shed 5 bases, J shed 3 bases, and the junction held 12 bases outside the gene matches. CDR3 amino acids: CASSKELAGGPGDTGELFF. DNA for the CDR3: TGTGCCAGCAGTAAGGAACTAGCGGGAGGGCCGGGTGACACCGGGGAGCTGTTTTTT.

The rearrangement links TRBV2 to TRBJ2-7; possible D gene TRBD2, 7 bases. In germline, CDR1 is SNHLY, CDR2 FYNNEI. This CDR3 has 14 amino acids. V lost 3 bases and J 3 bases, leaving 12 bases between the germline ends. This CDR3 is CASSEVGGVYEQYV. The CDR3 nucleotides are TGTGCCAGCAGTGAGGTAGGGGGGGTCTACGAGCAGTACGTC.

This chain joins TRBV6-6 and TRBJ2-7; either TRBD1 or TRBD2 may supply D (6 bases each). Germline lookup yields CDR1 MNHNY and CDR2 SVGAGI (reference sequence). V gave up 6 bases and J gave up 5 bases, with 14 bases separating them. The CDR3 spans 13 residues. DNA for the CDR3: TGTGCCAGCAGCCGAGCCGGGGGCGACGAGCAGTACTTC. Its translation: CASSRAGGDEQYF.

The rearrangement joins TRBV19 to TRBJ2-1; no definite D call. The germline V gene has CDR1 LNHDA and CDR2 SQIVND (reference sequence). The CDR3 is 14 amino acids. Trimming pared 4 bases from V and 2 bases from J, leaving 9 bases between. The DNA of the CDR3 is TGTGCCAGTAGTAGAAGCGCCGCCTACAATGAGCAGTTCTTC. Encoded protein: CASSRSAAYNEQFF.

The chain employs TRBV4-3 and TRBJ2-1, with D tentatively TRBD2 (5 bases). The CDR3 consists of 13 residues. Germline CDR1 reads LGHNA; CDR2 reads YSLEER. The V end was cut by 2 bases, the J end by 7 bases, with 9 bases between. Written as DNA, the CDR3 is TGCGCCAGCAGCCAACCCCCGGGGAATGAGCAGTTCTTC. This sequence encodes CASSQPPGNEQFF.

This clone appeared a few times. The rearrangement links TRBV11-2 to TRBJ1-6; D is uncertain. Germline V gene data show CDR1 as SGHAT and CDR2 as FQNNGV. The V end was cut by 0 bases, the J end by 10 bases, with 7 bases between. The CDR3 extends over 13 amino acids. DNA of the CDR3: TGTGCCAGCAGCTTAGATCTAAGGTCACCCCTCCACTTT. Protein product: CASSLDLRSPLHF.

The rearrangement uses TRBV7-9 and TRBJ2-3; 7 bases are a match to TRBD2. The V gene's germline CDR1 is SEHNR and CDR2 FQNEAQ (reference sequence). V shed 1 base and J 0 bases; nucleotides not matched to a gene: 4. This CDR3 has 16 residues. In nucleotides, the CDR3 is TGTGCCAGCAGCTTAGGCGGGAGTATGAGCACAGATACGCAGTATTTT. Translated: CASSLGGSMSTDTQYF.

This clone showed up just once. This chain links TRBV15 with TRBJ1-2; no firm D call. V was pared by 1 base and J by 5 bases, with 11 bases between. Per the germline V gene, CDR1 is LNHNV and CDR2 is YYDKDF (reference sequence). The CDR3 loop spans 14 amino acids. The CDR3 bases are TGTGCCACCAGCAGAGGAGGCGACCGGTATGGCTACACCTTC. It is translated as CATSRGGDRYGYTF.

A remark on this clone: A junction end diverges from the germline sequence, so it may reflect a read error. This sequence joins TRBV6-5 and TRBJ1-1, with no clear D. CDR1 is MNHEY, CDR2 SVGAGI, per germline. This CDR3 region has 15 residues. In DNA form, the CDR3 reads TGTGCCGGCAGTCGCCTAAACCAGGCGGGCACTGAAGCTTTCTTT. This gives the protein CAGSRLNQAGTEAFF.

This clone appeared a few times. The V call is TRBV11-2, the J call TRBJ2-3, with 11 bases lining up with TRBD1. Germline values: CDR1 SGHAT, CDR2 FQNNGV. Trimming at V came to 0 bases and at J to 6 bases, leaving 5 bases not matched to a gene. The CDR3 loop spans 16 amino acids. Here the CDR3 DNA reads TGTGCCAGCAGCTTAGAACGGACAGGGGGCGCCGATACGCAGTATTTT. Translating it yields CASSLERTGGADTQYF.

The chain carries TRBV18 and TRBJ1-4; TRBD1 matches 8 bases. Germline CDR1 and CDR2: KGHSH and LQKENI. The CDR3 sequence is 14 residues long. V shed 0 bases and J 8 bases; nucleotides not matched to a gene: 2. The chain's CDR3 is CASSPPGQDEKLFF. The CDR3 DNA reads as TGTGCCAGCTCACCACCGGGACAGGACGAAAAACTGTTTTTT.

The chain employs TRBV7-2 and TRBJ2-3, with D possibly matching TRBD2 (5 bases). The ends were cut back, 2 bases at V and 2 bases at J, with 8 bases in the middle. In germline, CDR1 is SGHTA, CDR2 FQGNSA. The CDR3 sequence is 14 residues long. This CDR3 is CASSLWRVTDTQYF. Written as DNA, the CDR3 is TGTGCCAGCAGCTTATGGCGGGTCACAGATACGCAGTATTTT. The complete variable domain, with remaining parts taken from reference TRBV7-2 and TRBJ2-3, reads GAGVSQSPSNKVTEKGKDVELRCDPISGHTALYWYRQSLGQGLEFLIYFQGNSAPDKSGLPSDRFSAERTGGSVSTLTIQRTQQEDSAVYLCASSLWRVTDTQYFGPGTRLTVL.

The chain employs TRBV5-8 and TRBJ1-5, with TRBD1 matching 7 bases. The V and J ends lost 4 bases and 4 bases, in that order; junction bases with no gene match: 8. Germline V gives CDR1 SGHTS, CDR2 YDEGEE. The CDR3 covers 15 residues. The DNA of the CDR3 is TGTGCCAGCAGCCTGGGACAGTTCACTAATCAGCCCCAGCATTTT. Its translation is CASSLGQFTNQPQHF.

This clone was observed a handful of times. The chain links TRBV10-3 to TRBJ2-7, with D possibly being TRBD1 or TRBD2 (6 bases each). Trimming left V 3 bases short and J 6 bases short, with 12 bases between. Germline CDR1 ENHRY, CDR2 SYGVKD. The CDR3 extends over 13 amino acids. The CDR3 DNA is TGTGCCATCAGTGAACTACAGGGAGGCGAGCAGTACGTC. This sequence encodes CAISELQGGEQYV.

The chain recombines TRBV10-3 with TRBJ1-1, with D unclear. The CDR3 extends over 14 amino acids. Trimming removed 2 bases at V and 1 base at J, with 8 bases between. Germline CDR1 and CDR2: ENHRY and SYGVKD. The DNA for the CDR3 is TGTGCCATCAGTGAGGGACGGGCGAACACTGAAGCTTTCTTT. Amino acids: CAISEGRANTEAFF.

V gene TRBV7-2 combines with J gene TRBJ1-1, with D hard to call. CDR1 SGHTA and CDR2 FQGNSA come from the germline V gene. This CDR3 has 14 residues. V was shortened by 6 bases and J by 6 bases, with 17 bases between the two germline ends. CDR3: CASSWNGVTPEAFF. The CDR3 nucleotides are TGTGCCAGCAGTTGGAACGGGGTTACGCCTGAAGCTTTCTTT.

In DNA, the CDR3 is TGTGCCTGGAGTGTACAGGGGTGGGATACGCAGTATTTT. It yields the protein CAWSVQGWDTQYF. The rearrangement links TRBV30 to TRBJ2-3, with 7 positions matching TRBD1. CDR3 size: 13 residues. The germline gives CDR1 GTSNPN, CDR2 SVGIG (reference sequence). The V and J ends lost 0 bases and 6 bases, in that order; junction bases with no gene match: 3. Variable domain in full (rest from reference TRBV30 and TRBJ2-3): SQTIHQWPATLVQPVGSPLSLECTVEGTSNPNLYWYRQAAGRGLQLLFYSVGIGQISSEVPQNLSASRPQDRQFILSSKKLLLSDSGFYLCAWSVQGWDTQYFGPGTRLTVL.

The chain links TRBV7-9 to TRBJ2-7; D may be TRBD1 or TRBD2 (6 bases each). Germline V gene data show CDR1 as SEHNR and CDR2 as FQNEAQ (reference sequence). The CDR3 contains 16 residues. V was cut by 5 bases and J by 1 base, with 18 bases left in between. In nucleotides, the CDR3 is TGTGCCAGCAGCCGAGAGGAGGGACATCCTTCCTACGAGCAGTACGTC. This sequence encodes CASSREEGHPSYEQYV.

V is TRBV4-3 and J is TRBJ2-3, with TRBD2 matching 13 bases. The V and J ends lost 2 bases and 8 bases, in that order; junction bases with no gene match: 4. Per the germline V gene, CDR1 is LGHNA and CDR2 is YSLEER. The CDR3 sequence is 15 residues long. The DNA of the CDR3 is TGCGCCAGCAGCCAACGACTAGCGGGGGGAATTACGCAGTATTTT. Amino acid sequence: CASSQRLAGGITQYF.

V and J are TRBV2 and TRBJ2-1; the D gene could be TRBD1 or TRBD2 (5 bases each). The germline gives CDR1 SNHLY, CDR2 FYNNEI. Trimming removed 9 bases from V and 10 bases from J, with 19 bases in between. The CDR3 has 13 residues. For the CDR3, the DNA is TGTGCCAGGAGGCTCCCGCGCGAGGGGGAGCAGTTCTTC. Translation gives CARRLPREGEQFF. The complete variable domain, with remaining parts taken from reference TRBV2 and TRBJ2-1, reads EPEVTQTPSHQVTQMGQEVILRCVPISNHLYFYWYRQILGQKVEFLVSFYNNEISEKSEIFDDQFSVERPDGSNFTLKIRSTKLEDSAMYFCARRLPREGEQFFGPGTRLTVL.

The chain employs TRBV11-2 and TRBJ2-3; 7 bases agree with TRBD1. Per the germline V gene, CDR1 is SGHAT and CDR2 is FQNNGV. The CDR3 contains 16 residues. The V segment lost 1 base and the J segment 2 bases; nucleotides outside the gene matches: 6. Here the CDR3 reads CASSLVSGGITDTQYF. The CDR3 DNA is TGTGCCAGCAGCTTAGTGTCAGGGGGTATCACAGATACGCAGTATTTT.

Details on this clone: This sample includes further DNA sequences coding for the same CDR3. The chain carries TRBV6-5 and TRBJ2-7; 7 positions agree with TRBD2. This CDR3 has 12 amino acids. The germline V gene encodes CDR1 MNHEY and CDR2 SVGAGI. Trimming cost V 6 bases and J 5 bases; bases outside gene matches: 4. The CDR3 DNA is TGTGCCAGCAGCCGCCGGGGGGACGAGCAGTACTTC. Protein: CASSRRGDEQYF.

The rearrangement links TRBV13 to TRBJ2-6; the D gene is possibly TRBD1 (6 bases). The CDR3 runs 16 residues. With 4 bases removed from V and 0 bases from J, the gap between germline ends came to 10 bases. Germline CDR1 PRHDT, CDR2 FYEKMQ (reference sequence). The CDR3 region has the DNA TGTGCCAGCAGCTCACAGGGATCCTCTGGGGCCAACGTCCTGACTTTC. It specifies CASSSQGSSGANVLTF.

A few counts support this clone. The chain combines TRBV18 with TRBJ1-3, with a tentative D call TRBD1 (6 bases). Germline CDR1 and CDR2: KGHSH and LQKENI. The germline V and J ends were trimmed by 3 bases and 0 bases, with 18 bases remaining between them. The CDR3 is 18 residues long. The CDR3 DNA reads TGTGCCAGCTCACCGCCTACAGGTCCAGGGGTCTCTGGAAACACCATATATTTT. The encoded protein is CASSPPTGPGVSGNTIYF.

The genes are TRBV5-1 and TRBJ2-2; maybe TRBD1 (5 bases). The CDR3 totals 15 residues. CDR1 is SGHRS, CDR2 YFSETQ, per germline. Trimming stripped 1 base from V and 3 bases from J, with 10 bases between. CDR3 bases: TGCGCCAGCAGCTTGACAACAGGTTACACCGGGGAGCTGTTTTTT. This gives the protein CASSLTTGYTGELFF.

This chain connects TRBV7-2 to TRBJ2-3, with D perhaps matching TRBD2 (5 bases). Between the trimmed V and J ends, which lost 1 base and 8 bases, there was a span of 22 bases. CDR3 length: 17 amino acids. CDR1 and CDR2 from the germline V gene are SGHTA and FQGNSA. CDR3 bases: TGTGCCAGCAGCTTAGTAGGGCGGCAAATCCGAGGGAGTACGCAGTATTTT. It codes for CASSLVGRQIRGSTQYF.